These 28 T cell receptor beta chains share one sample of origin, sequenced in a study of cytomegalovirus exposure and HLA in healthy donors. Researchers ran the PCR with 60 Vbeta and 13 Jbeta primers. Profiling relied on immunoSEQ multiplex PCR, and the TCRdb table lists in-frame clones only, not all of them. Of tens of thousands of clones in the sample, about two thirds were seen once. Specimen: PBMCs. All receptors derive from a woman in her 50s in good health and CMV-seropositive.

This clone was picked up one time. CDR3 nucleotide sequence: TGTGCCAGCAGCCCTCAGGACTGGGTTCTCGGTGAGCAGTTCTTC. It encodes CASSPQDWVLGEQFF. The chain couples TRBV9 to TRBJ2-1; tentative D call: TRBD2 (5 bases). Germline assignment: CDR1 SGDLS and CDR2 YYNGEE. The CDR3 sequence is 15 residues long. With 4 bases removed from V and 9 bases from J, the gap between germline ends came to 20 bases.

V usage is TRBV18 and J usage is TRBJ1-1; D is possibly TRBD1 (6 bases). This CDR3 contains 13 residues. Germline CDR1 reads KGHSH; CDR2 reads LQKENI. Trimming removed 4 bases at V and 7 bases at J, with 13 bases between. Here the CDR3 reads CASSLTDRSEAFF. For the CDR3, the DNA is TGTGCCAGCTCACTTACCGACAGGAGTGAAGCTTTCTTT.

This clone showed up just a few times. The V and J genes are TRBV29-1 and TRBJ2-1, with a possible D match to TRBD2 (5 bases). Germline V gives CDR1 SQVTM, CDR2 ANQGSEA. V was pared by 3 bases and J by 5 bases, with 11 bases between. The CDR3 is made up of 13 amino acids. The CDR3 DNA reads TGCAGCGTTGAGCCGCCCGGGAACAATGAGCAGTTCTTC. This translates into CSVEPPGNNEQFF.

This chain joins TRBV6-1 and TRBJ1-2; D ambiguous. Trimming pared 6 bases from V and 3 bases from J, leaving 17 bases between. The germline CDR1 and CDR2 sequences are MNHNS and SASEGT. The length of the CDR3 is 15 residues. CDR3 loop: CASSLISTPDYGYTF. The DNA of the CDR3 is TGTGCCAGCAGCCTAATTTCTACCCCTGACTATGGCTACACCTTC.

This clone was detected only a few times. Other DNA sequences of this sample code for an identical CDR3. The chain has TRBV5-1 and TRBJ2-7, with 9 bases identical to TRBD1. The CDR3 has 14 residues. V dropped 0 bases and J dropped 2; count of bases not matched to a gene: 0. The germline gives CDR1 SGHRS, CDR2 YFSETQ. The CDR3 DNA reads TGCGCCAGCAGCTTGGGACAGGGGGCCTACGAGCAGTACTTC. Translating gives CASSLGQGAYEQYF.

This clone has a handful of counts. This chain links TRBV25-1 with TRBJ2-7; TRBD2 agrees at 7 bases. V lost 3 bases and J lost 5; bases outside the gene matches: 10. The CDR3 is 15 residues long. Germline V gene sequence: CDR1 MGHDK, CDR2 SYGVNS. As DNA, the CDR3 is TGTGCCAGCAGTGATTACCTGGGGGGGTTCGACGAGCAGTACTTC. Translating it yields CASSDYLGGFDEQYF.

This chain joins TRBV6-1 and TRBJ2-1, with 13 positions matching TRBD2. The J segment lost 16 bases and the V segment lost 5 bases, leaving 11 bases of the junction unmatched. This CDR3 spans 14 amino acids. The germline gives CDR1 MNHNS, CDR2 SASEGT. DNA for the CDR3: TGTGCCAGCAGTCAGACAGGGACTAGCGGGGCCCTCTTCTTC. Translated: CASSQTGTSGALFF.

The count of this clone is one. The chain recombines TRBV12-1 with TRBJ2-3; TRBD1 is the table's D call and was not checked against the DNA. TRBV12-1 is a documented pseudogene. This CDR3 is built from 17 residues. The DNA of the CDR3 is TGTGCCAGCAGTAGCACCATACAGGGGGGTCCTACAGATACGCAGTATTTT. This codes for CASSSTIQGGPTDTQYF.

There are a few counts of this clone. The V call is TRBV29-1, the J call TRBJ2-7; TRBD1 matches 7 bases. V lost 7 bases, J lost 2 bases, and 5 bases stayed unmatched. The CDR3 length is 12 residues. Germline lookup yields CDR1 SQVTM and CDR2 ANQGSEA. In DNA form, the CDR3 reads TGCAGCGACGGGGACAGTACCTACGAGCAGTACTTC. Protein sequence: CSDGDSTYEQYF.

This chain links TRBV5-8 with TRBJ2-1; weak D call: TRBD2 (6 bases). With 3 bases removed from V and 7 bases from J, the gap between germline ends came to 20 bases. There are 16 residues in the CDR3. CDR1 SGHTS and CDR2 YDEGEE come from the germline V gene. The CDR3 region is CASSSARWGRKNEQFF. In nucleotides, the CDR3 is TGTGCCAGCAGCTCCGCTAGGTGGGGGAGGAAGAATGAGCAGTTCTTC.

This chain joins TRBV6-5 and TRBJ1-2; D not certain. The CDR3 covers 13 residues. Trimming took off 6 bases at V and 0 bases at J, with 8 bases between the two ends. CDR1 and CDR2 (germline): MNHEY, SVGAGI. CDR3 amino acids: CASRPTANYGYTF. The CDR3 DNA is TGTGCCAGCAGACCAACAGCTAACTATGGCTACACCTTC.

The V and J genes are TRBV18 and TRBJ2-7, with TRBD1 as a possible D gene (5 bases). Per the germline V gene, CDR1 is KGHSH and CDR2 is LQKENI. CDR3 length equals 15 residues. The germline V and J ends were trimmed by 2 bases and 2 bases, with 13 bases remaining between them. Here the CDR3 DNA reads TGTGCCAGCTCACCAGGTGGTTCAGGGCCCTACGAGCAGTACTTC. Its translation: CASSPGGSGPYEQYF.

The chain carries TRBV13 and TRBJ2-7, with 8 bases that match TRBD2. The CDR3 spans 16 residues. Germline assignment: CDR1 PRHDT and CDR2 FYEKMQ (reference sequence). The ends lost 5 bases at V and 4 bases at J; junction bases unmatched: 13. The CDR3 region is CASSRLTGTRGYEQYF. CDR3 coding DNA: TGTGCCAGCAGCCGCCTAACCGGGACTAGGGGTTACGAGCAGTACTTC.

This chain uses TRBV19 with TRBJ2-5; TRBD2 aligns across 9 bases. V lost 3 bases and J lost 2; bases outside the gene matches: 4. CDR1 and CDR2 (germline): LNHDA, SQIVND (reference sequence). This CDR3 spans 15 amino acids. This CDR3 is CASSILAGNQETQYF. The CDR3 DNA sequence: TGTGCCAGTAGTATCCTAGCGGGGAATCAAGAGACCCAGTACTTC.

The genes are TRBV7-2 and TRBJ2-7, with TRBD2 identical over 12 bases. The CDR3 sequence is 16 residues long. Germline lookup yields CDR1 SGHTA and CDR2 FQGNSA. V dropped 0 bases and J dropped 4; count of bases not matched to a gene: 4. The CDR3 reads CASSLALAGGTYEQYF. The CDR3 DNA sequence: TGTGCCAGCAGCTTAGCACTAGCGGGAGGCACTTACGAGCAGTACTTC.

The chain employs TRBV29-1 and TRBJ1-1; D gene unclear. CDR3 size: 15 residues. Trimming took off 4 bases at V and 0 bases at J, with 15 bases between the two ends. From germline, CDR1 is SQVTM and CDR2 ANQGSEA. DNA for the CDR3: TGCAGCGTTGGCACACTAGGAGGAATGAACACTGAAGCTTTCTTT. This sequence encodes CSVGTLGGMNTEAFF. Based on the CDR3 plus reference TRBV29-1 and TRBJ1-1, the full variable domain is SAVISQKPSRDICQRGTSLTIQCQVDSQVTMMFWYRQQPGQSLTLIATANQGSEATYESGFVIDKFPISRPNLTFSTLTVSNMSPEDSSIYLCSVGTLGGMNTEAFFGQGTRLTVV.

The rearrangement uses TRBV6-5 and TRBJ1-1, with D tentatively TRBD1 (5 bases). Per germline, CDR1 MNHEY and CDR2 SVGAGI. This CDR3 contains 13 residues. Trimming removed 6 bases at V and 1 base at J, with 9 bases between. The CDR3 coding sequence is TGTGCCAGCAGGGGGGACTGGAACACTGAAGCTTTCTTT. Its translation is CASRGDWNTEAFF.

This clone turned up a few times. V gene TRBV15 combines with J gene TRBJ2-3; D is perhaps TRBD2 (7 bases). The CDR3 is 17 amino acids. V shed 2 bases and J shed 1 base, with 16 bases lying between them. Germline-derived CDR1 and CDR2 are LNHNV and YYDKDF (reference sequence). This CDR3 reads CATSRKRGGRRTDTQYF. The CDR3 region has the DNA TGTGCCACCAGCAGAAAGAGGGGGGGCCGCCGCACAGATACGCAGTATTTT.

The chain carries TRBV29-1 and TRBJ2-1; 11 bases match TRBD2. The CDR3 runs to 18 residues. The germline gives CDR1 SQVTM, CDR2 ANQGSEA. The V segment lost 3 bases and the J segment 4 bases; nucleotides outside the gene matches: 14. The chain's CDR3 is CSVDGTSGSTPKYNEQFF. CDR3 DNA: TGCAGCGTTGATGGCACTAGCGGGAGCACTCCTAAGTACAATGAGCAGTTCTTC.

CDR3 sequence reads: CASSLYIGANTGELFF. In DNA form, the CDR3 reads TGTGCCAGCAGTTTATATATCGGGGCGAACACCGGGGAGCTGTTTTTT. The rearrangement uses TRBV28 and TRBJ2-2; tentative D call: TRBD2 (5 bases). Trimming shortened V by 1 base and J by 0 bases, and 9 bases separated the two germline ends. The CDR3 spans 16 residues. CDR1 MDHEN and CDR2 SYDVKM come from the germline V gene.

This chain links TRBV20-1 with TRBJ2-7; D uncertain. The V gene's germline CDR1 is DFQATT and CDR2 SNEGSKA (reference sequence). Trimming removed 4 bases from V and 6 bases from J, with 10 bases in between. The CDR3 is 11 amino acids. CDR3 protein: CSATSTGEQYF. The CDR3 DNA follows: TGCAGTGCTACATCCACGGGCGAGCAGTACTTC.

The V call is TRBV27, the J call TRBJ1-1, with D unclear. Trimming removed 6 bases at V and 1 base at J, with 15 bases between. CDR3 length equals 15 residues. Germline lookup yields CDR1 MNHEY and CDR2 SMNVEV (reference sequence). The CDR3, as DNA: TGTGCCAGCAGCCCCTGGCCCACCAGGAACACTGAAGCTTTCTTT. Its protein is CASSPWPTRNTEAFF.

This clone was seen a handful of times. The V and J genes are TRBV5-4 and TRBJ1-4, with TRBD1 matching over 9 bases. The V segment lost 0 bases and the J segment 6 bases; nucleotides outside the gene matches: 3. Germline values: CDR1 SGHNT, CDR2 YYREEE (reference sequence). The CDR3 covers 15 residues. CDR3 residues: CASSLVGQGDEKLFF. Written as DNA, the CDR3 is TGTGCCAGCAGCTTGGTGGGACAGGGTGATGAAAAACTGTTTTTT.

For the CDR3, the DNA is TGTGCCAGCAGCAAAGGACAGGCAACCTCTGGGGCCAACGTCCTGACTTTC. Its translation: CASSKGQATSGANVLTF. The V gene is TRBV21-1, the J gene TRBJ2-6; the table's D gene call, TRBD1, was not cross checked with the DNA. TRBV21-1 is termed a pseudogene. The CDR3 has 17 residues.

The genes are TRBV19 and TRBJ2-3, with D possibly TRBD2 on 6 matching bases. V was shortened by 8 bases and J by 0 bases, with 24 bases between the two germline ends. Germline V CDR1 and CDR2: LNHDA, SQIVND (reference sequence). The CDR3 sequence is 18 residues long. The CDR3 loop reads CASGGVKVFGVSTDTQYF. As DNA, the CDR3 is TGTGCCAGTGGAGGGGTTAAGGTGTTCGGTGTCAGCACAGATACGCAGTATTTT. The variable domain in full, completed from reference TRBV19 and TRBJ2-3, reads DGGITQSPKYLFRKEGQNVTLSCEQNLNHDAMYWYRQDPGQGLRLIYYSQIVNDFQKGDIAEGYSVSREKKESFPLTVTSAQKNPTAFYLCASGGVKVFGVSTDTQYFGPGTRLTVL.

The rearrangement links TRBV5-1 to TRBJ2-7, with 7 bases identical to TRBD2. Germline V lookup: CDR1 SGHRS, CDR2 YFSETQ. V lost 5 bases to trimming and J lost 5 bases; unmatched junction nucleotides: 10. The CDR3 sequence is 14 residues long. The chain's CDR3 is CASRKGTTSDEQYF. Here the CDR3 DNA reads TGCGCCAGCAGGAAAGGGACTACTTCTGACGAGCAGTACTTC.

This sequence joins TRBV28 and TRBJ1-5; a possible D gene is TRBD1 (5 bases). The CDR3 is 14 amino acids. With 5 bases removed from V and 6 bases from J, the gap between germline ends came to 14 bases. The germline gives CDR1 MDHEN, CDR2 SYDVKM. The CDR3 DNA reads TGTGCCAGCAGTACCAAATTAGGGGTTCAGCCCCAGCATTTT. Protein: CASSTKLGVQPQHF.

V usage is TRBV19 and J usage is TRBJ2-2; 7 nucleotides align to TRBD2. The CDR3 sequence is 13 residues long. Germline V lookup: CDR1 LNHDA, CDR2 SQIVND (reference sequence). V lost 9 bases, J lost 5 bases, and 6 bases stayed unmatched. CDR3 region: CASRFGGTGELFF. The DNA for the CDR3 is TGTGCCAGCCGTTTCGGGGGGACCGGGGAGCTGTTTTTT.